This TCR beta chain was identified in a study of blood T cell repertoires in COVID-19. Overall study: T cells, B-cell-depleted T cells, or PBMCs supplied cDNA or gDNA.

V was clipped by 1 base and J by 0 bases, with 17 bases between them. The CDR3 sequence is 19 residues long. Germline CDR1 is SGHTS and CDR2 is YDEGEE. In Seattle, patients joined the study during active infection and were tracked longitudinally. Authors' methods: Estimated nucleated cell counts came from reference gene primer amplification. Method: immunoSEQ multiplex PCR; TCRdb's copy keeps in-frame clones and lacks some. That table furnishes V, J and clone size, whereas the DNA furnished D and trimming. Of approximately 500,000 clones listed, roughly nine tenths are singletons. The source is a woman aged 50 to 60 with COVID-19, enrolled during active disease. The chain employs TRBV5-8 and TRBJ2-6; D might be TRBD1 (6 bases). Specimen: peripheral blood. Here the CDR3 reads CASSLKIRDTFSGANVLTF. The CDR3, as DNA: TGTGCCAGCAGCTTGAAGATCCGGGACACCTTCTCTGGGGCCAACGTCCTGACTTTC.